The 3 T cell receptor beta chains listed next were all sequenced from one sample in a study of T cell clones after liver transplantation. TCRdb's copy holds only in-frame clones and misses some; the assay was immunoSEQ multiplex PCR. This table holds roughly 100,000 clones, around four fifths found once. Sequencing used CD4+ T cells from blood, obtained 45 to 50 months after liver transplant. The receptors shown here come from a human patient who received a liver transplant. Some of the T cells may derive from the graft donor.

V and J are TRBV5-1 and TRBJ1-1; D possibly corresponds to TRBD1 (5 bases). In germline, CDR1 is SGHRS, CDR2 YFSETQ. V lost 2 bases and J 2 bases, leaving 13 bases between the germline ends. The CDR3 is made up of 15 amino acids. CDR3 nucleotide sequence: TGCGCCAGCAGCTTCTTAGGAGGGGAAAACACTGAAGCTTTCTTT. It specifies CASSFLGGENTEAFF.

This clone was counted between two and nine times. The rearrangement links TRBV19 to TRBJ2-1; a weak D match, TRBD2 (6 bases). CDR3 length equals 16 residues. The germline V gene has CDR1 LNHDA and CDR2 SQIVND (reference sequence). V lost 4 bases and J lost 0, with 13 bases in between. CDR3 sequence: CASSRRVMSSYNEQFF. The CDR3 DNA is TGTGCCAGTAGTAGGAGGGTCATGAGCTCCTACAATGAGCAGTTCTTC.

The rearrangement uses TRBV11-3 and TRBJ2-5; 10 bases fit TRBD1. The germline CDR1 and CDR2 sequences are SGHNT and YENEEA. The CDR3 contains 14 residues. J lost 10 bases, V lost 4 bases, and 9 bases had no gene match. This CDR3 is CASSSTGTGVIQYF. The CDR3 DNA reads as TGTGCCAGCAGCTCGACCGGGACAGGGGTCATCCAGTACTTC.